One sample yielded the 26 T cell receptor beta chains listed below, sequenced in a study of T cells in Graves' hyperthyroidism and ophthalmopathy. RNA transcripts were the template for amplifying TCR beta CDR3 regions. Carried out on the TCR CDR3, a first-round RT-PCR used the HTBI primer set. TCRdb processed the multiplex PCR reads anew with MiXCR; each CDR3 protein has one entry. In the table there are approximately 330,000 distinct CDR3 sequences, about 20% of which are singletons. Material for sequencing was blood. These receptor sequences come from a woman in her 50s with Graves' hyperthyroidism.

Ten or more counts support this clonotype. The chain employs TRBV20-1 and TRBJ2-7, with TRBD1 as a possible D gene (6 bases). Germline CDR1 reads DFQATT; CDR2 reads SNEGSKA (reference sequence). This CDR3 comprises 13 residues. Trimming cost V 5 bases and J 3 bases, with 14 bases left between them. For the CDR3, the DNA is TGCAGTGCTCTTGACAGGTCCTTCTACGAGCAGTACTTC. It translates to CSALDRSFYEQYF.

This clonotype was found many times. The rearrangement links TRBV30 to TRBJ1-1, with D hard to call. The CDR3 sequence is 12 residues long. Trimming shortened V by 4 bases and J by 1 base, and 7 bases separated the two germline ends. Germline CDR1 GTSNPN, CDR2 SVGIG (reference sequence). CDR3 in amino acids: CAWMLGNTEAFF. CDR3 sequence (DNA): TGTGCCTGGATGTTAGGGAACACTGAAGCTTTCTTT.

This rearrangement joins TRBV7-2 to TRBJ1-5, with 9 bases identical to TRBD1. Germline assignment: CDR1 SGHTA and CDR2 FQGNSA. V lost 4 bases to trimming and J lost 3 bases; unmatched junction nucleotides: 7. The CDR3 extends over 16 amino acids. CDR3 coding DNA: TGTGCCAGCAGCTCGGGACAGGGCCTACCCAATCAGCCCCAGCATTTT. Translation: CASSSGQGLPNQPQHF.

This clonotype has more than one count but fewer than ten. V usage is TRBV20-1 and J usage is TRBJ2-1, with 10 bases fitting TRBD2. There are 14 residues in the CDR3. Germline V lookup: CDR1 DFQATT, CDR2 SNEGSKA (reference sequence). With V trimmed by 4 bases and J by 7 bases, 7 bases remained unmatched. CDR3 DNA: TGCAGTGCTAACCTAGCGGGAGTCGAAAATGAGCAGTTCTTC. This translates into CSANLAGVENEQFF.

In its sample, this clonotype was seen many times. The J gene is TRBJ2-3, the V gene TRBV20-1; 10 bases align to TRBD1. The CDR3 runs 16 residues. Germline loops: CDR1 DFQATT, CDR2 SNEGSKA (reference sequence). The V gene end was trimmed by 6 bases and the J gene end by 2 bases; junction bases not matched to a gene: 11. The CDR3 DNA follows: TGCAGTGCCCAGACCGACGGGACAGGGGACACAGATACGCAGTATTTT. Protein: CSAQTDGTGDTDTQYF.

The chain joins TRBV20-1 to TRBJ2-2; TRBD2 agrees at 7 bases. Germline loops: CDR1 DFQATT, CDR2 SNEGSKA (reference sequence). The CDR3 extends over 16 amino acids. The V segment lost 3 bases and the J segment 3 bases; nucleotides outside the gene matches: 10. In nucleotides, the CDR3 is TGCAGTGCTAGCCCCTCCAGCGGGATGTACACCGGGGAGCTGTTTTTT. Its protein is CSASPSSGMYTGELFF.

This clonotype occurred a few times. The chain recombines TRBV15 with TRBJ2-7, with D perhaps TRBD2 (5 bases). Germline loops: CDR1 LNHNV, CDR2 YYDKDF (reference sequence). The CDR3 covers 14 residues. V lost 4 bases and J lost 4, with 14 bases in between. Here the CDR3 reads CATSTTRVPYEQYF. The CDR3 nucleotides read TGTGCCACCAGCACTACTAGAGTCCCTTACGAGCAGTACTTC.

In this sample, this clonotype turned up a few times. The V gene is TRBV12-3 or TRBV12-4, the J gene TRBJ1-3, with D unresolved. This CDR3 region has 15 residues. The V end was cut by 1 base, the J end by 2 bases, with 9 bases between. CDR3 nucleotides: TGTGCCAGCAGTTTAGGGGGAACCGCTGGAAACACCATATATTTT. Translation: CASSLGGTAGNTIYF.

This chain joins TRBV14 and TRBJ1-4; 8 bases map to TRBD1. The CDR3 loop spans 14 amino acids. V was pared by 4 bases and J by 8 bases, with 6 bases of the junction left unmatched. Germline lookup yields CDR1 SGHDN and CDR2 FVKESK. CDR3 loop: CASSRQGTNEKLFF. In DNA, the CDR3 is TGTGCCAGCAGCCGACAGGGGACGAACGAAAAACTGTTTTTT.

The V gene is TRBV6-1, the J gene TRBJ1-1; D is ambiguous. The CDR3 loop spans 14 amino acids. CDR1 MNHNS and CDR2 SASEGT come from the germline V gene. V gave up 8 bases and J gave up 4 bases, with 17 bases separating them. The DNA for the CDR3 is TGTGCCAGCCGAGTACGACGAGGGCTCACTGAAGCTTTCTTT. Translated, it gives CASRVRRGLTEAFF.

The gene calls are TRBV18 and TRBJ1-1; no definite D call. The CDR3 spans 14 residues. The ends were cut back, 3 bases at V and 4 bases at J, with 12 bases in the middle. Germline CDR1 reads KGHSH; CDR2 reads LQKENI. DNA of the CDR3: TGTGCCAGCTCACCCGGTATTGGTATCACTGAAGCTTTCTTT. It encodes CASSPGIGITEAFF.

This clonotype was observed a few times. The chain carries TRBV6-1 and TRBJ2-4; D not certain. V lost 2 bases to trimming and J lost 0 bases, with 14 bases between them. The V gene's germline CDR1 is MNHNS and CDR2 SASEGT. CDR3 size: 17 residues. The CDR3 protein is CASSEWHGALAKNIQYF. CDR3 nucleotide sequence: TGTGCCAGCAGTGAATGGCACGGAGCCCTAGCCAAAAACATTCAGTACTTC.

V and J are TRBV7-2 and TRBJ1-2, with 8 bases fitting TRBD1. J was trimmed by 2 bases and V by 2 bases; bases with no gene match: 1. CDR3 length: 14 residues. Per germline, CDR1 SGHTA and CDR2 FQGNSA. CDR3 DNA: TGTGCCAGCAGCTTATGGACAGGGAACTATGGCTACACCTTC. Amino acids: CASSLWTGNYGYTF.

As to this clonotype: A much larger clone differs by one base, so this may be a read error. This chain uses TRBV20-1 with TRBJ1-1, with a tentative D call TRBD1 (5 bases). Germline assignment: CDR1 DFQATT and CDR2 SNEGSKA (reference sequence). The CDR3 length is 15 residues. V dropped 4 bases and J dropped 0 bases, with 15 bases sitting between them. DNA for the CDR3: TGCAGTGCTAAGGGAGGTGGACACTTGAACACTGAAGCTTTCTTT. Translation gives CSAKGGGHLNTEAFF.

The V gene is TRBV4-1, the J gene TRBJ2-7; D is tentatively TRBD1 or TRBD2 (6 bases each). Germline CDR1 is MGHRA and CDR2 is YSYEKL. V lost 1 base, J lost 4 bases, and 11 bases lay in between. The CDR3 has 14 amino acids. In nucleotides, the CDR3 is TGCGCCAGCAGCCAAGTGGGGGGCGGGTACGAGCAGTACTTC. Translation gives CASSQVGGGYEQYF.

This clonotype was seen at least ten times. The rearrangement links TRBV5-1 to TRBJ2-1, with 9 bases aligning to TRBD1. Unmatched junction bases numbered 3, after V lost 0 bases and J lost 8 bases. This CDR3 has 14 residues. Germline V CDR1 and CDR2: SGHRS, YFSETQ. CDR3 in DNA: TGCGCCAGCAGCTTGGGACAGGGGGGCCATGAGCAGTTCTTC. Translated, it gives CASSLGQGGHEQFF.

CDR3 protein: CASSQTTGANTEAFF. The CDR3 nucleotides are TGTGCCAGCAGCCAAACTACAGGGGCGAACACTGAAGCTTTCTTT. The rearrangement joins TRBV4-2 to TRBJ1-1, with 7 bases that match TRBD1. V shed 2 bases, J shed 1 base, and the junction held 4 bases outside the gene matches. CDR3 length: 15 residues. The germline gives CDR1 LGHNA, CDR2 YNFKEQ.

This clonotype was seen repeatedly, ten times or more. The rearrangement joins TRBV2 to TRBJ2-6; D is undetermined. Germline V lookup: CDR1 SNHLY, CDR2 FYNNEI. CDR3 size: 14 residues. V shed 7 bases and J shed 4 bases, with 11 bases lying between them. CDR3 bases: TGTGCCAGCAAGACCTCGGAGGGGGCCAACGTCCTGACTTTC. Amino acid sequence: CASKTSEGANVLTF.

This rearrangement joins TRBV10-1 to TRBJ2-3; no clear D. Germline CDR1 and CDR2: WNHNN and SYGVQD (reference sequence). Trimming took off 2 bases at V and 2 bases at J, with 5 bases between the two ends. The length of the CDR3 is 13 residues. CDR3 DNA sequence: TGCGCCAGCAGTGAGAGCCCCACAGATACGCAGTATTTT. This translates into CASSESPTDTQYF.

The V gene is TRBV27, the J gene TRBJ1-2; TRBD1 agrees at 7 bases. The V gene's germline CDR1 is MNHEY and CDR2 SMNVEV (reference sequence). The CDR3 extends over 14 amino acids. The V gene end was trimmed by 7 bases and the J gene end by 6 bases; junction bases not matched to a gene: 11. The CDR3 spells CASTPLGGNDGYTF. In nucleotides, the CDR3 is TGTGCCAGCACCCCTCTAGGGGGCAACGATGGCTACACCTTC.

This clonotype was seen a handful of times. The gene calls are TRBV30 and TRBJ2-2, with 8 bases identical to TRBD1. CDR3 length equals 14 residues. Germline trimming cut 3 bases from V and 7 bases from J; bases unmatched to any gene: 7. The germline V gene encodes CDR1 GTSNPN and CDR2 SVGIG (reference sequence). DNA for the CDR3: TGTGCCTGGAGAGGGTGGACAGGGAACGGGGAGCTGTTTTTT. As protein: CAWRGWTGNGELFF.

The J gene is TRBJ1-1, the V gene TRBV30; D perhaps matches TRBD1 (6 bases). V was shortened by 4 bases and J by 0 bases, with 21 bases between the two germline ends. There are 17 residues in the CDR3. CDR1 is GTSNPN, CDR2 SVGIG, per germline (reference sequence). The CDR3 DNA is TGTGCCTGGAAAAACAGGGTTAATAGGTTGATGAACACTGAAGCTTTCTTT. Translation gives CAWKNRVNRLMNTEAFF. Filled out from reference TRBV30 and TRBJ1-1, the complete variable domain reads SQTIHQWPATLVQPVGSPLSLECTVEGTSNPNLYWYRQAAGRGLQLLFYSVGIGQISSEVPQNLSASRPQDRQFILSSKKLLLSDSGFYLCAWKNRVNRLMNTEAFFGQGTRLTVV.

The chain recombines TRBV12-3 or TRBV12-4 with TRBJ1-3; the D is unclear. The V end lost 7 bases, the J end lost 0 bases, and 10 bases lay between the germline ends. This CDR3 contains 14 residues. The CDR3 DNA reads as TGTGCCAGCACCCTAGTGGCCTCTGGAAACACCATATATTTT. It encodes CASTLVASGNTIYF.

This clonotype was detected ten times or more. The V gene is TRBV6-2 or TRBV6-3, the J gene TRBJ2-7, with D perhaps matching TRBD1 (5 bases). This CDR3 has 16 amino acids. The V end lost 4 bases, the J end lost 2 bases, and 18 bases lay between the germline ends. CDR1 and CDR2 (germline): MNHEY, SVGEGT. Here the CDR3 DNA reads TGTGCCAGCAGTTGGGGCCAGCGTCCCCAAACCTACGAGCAGTACTTC. Translation gives CASSWGQRPQTYEQYF.

This clonotype occurred many times. The V call is TRBV2, the J call TRBJ2-1; D uncertain. V shed 1 base and J shed 4 bases, with 14 bases lying between them. Germline CDR1 reads SNHLY; CDR2 reads FYNNEI. This CDR3 region has 16 residues. CDR3 protein: CASSEVGLDPYNEQFF. The CDR3 DNA is TGTGCCAGCAGTGAAGTGGGTCTAGACCCTTACAATGAGCAGTTCTTC.

This clonotype was seen repeatedly, ten times or more. The chain uses TRBV2 and TRBJ2-3, with D perhaps TRBD1 or TRBD2 (5 bases each). V was shortened by 6 bases and J by 6 bases, with 13 bases between the two germline ends. The CDR3 totals 13 residues. The germline CDR1 and CDR2 sequences are SNHLY and FYNNEI. CDR3 nucleotide sequence: TGTGCCAGCAGCCTCGGGACCGGGGATACGCAGTATTTT. Amino acids: CASSLGTGDTQYF.